This T cell receptor beta chain was captured in a study of blood T cell repertoires in COVID-19. Study summary: The study drew acute and convalescent COVID-19 samples from the United States, Italy and Spain. Sources were T cells, B-cell-depleted T cells, or PBMCs; the material itself was cDNA or gDNA.

Per the original methods: Reference gene primer amplification in the assay estimated nucleated cell counts. Method: immunoSEQ multiplex PCR; TCRdb's copy keeps in-frame clones and lacks some. V, J and clone size are taken as reported in that table, and D and trimming were inferred from the DNA itself. The repertoire holds roughly 190,000 clones, with over 75% as singletons. Germline V gene data show CDR1 as MNHEY and CDR2 as SVGAGI. V lost 10 bases to trimming and J lost 4 bases; unmatched junction nucleotides: 10. The CDR3 extends over 15 amino acids. The sequence was obtained from a woman between 50 and 59 years old with acute or convalescent COVID-19. The gene calls are TRBV6-5 and TRBJ1-5, with TRBD1 matching over 10 bases. Source material: peripheral blood. The CDR3 DNA reads TGTGCCACCACGCCCGGGACAGGGGAAAATCAGCCCCAGCATTTT. It codes for CATTPGTGENQPQHF.